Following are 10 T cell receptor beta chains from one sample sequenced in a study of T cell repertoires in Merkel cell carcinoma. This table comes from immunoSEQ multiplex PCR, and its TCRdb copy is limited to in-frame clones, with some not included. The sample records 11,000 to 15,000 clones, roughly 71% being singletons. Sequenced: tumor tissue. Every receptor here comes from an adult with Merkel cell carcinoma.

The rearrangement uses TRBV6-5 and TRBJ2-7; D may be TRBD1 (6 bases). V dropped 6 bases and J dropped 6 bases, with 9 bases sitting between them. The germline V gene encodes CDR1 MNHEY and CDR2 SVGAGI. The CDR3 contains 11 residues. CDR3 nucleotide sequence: TGTGCCAGCAGAACCAGGGGCGAGCAGTACTTC. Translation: CASRTRGEQYF.

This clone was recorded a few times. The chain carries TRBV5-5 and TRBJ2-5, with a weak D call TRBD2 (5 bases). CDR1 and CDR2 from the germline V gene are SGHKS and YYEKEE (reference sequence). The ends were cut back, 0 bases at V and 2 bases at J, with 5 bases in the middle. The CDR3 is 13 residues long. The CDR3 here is CASSLGLQETQYF. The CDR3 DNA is TGTGCCAGCAGCTTGGGACTACAAGAGACCCAGTACTTC.

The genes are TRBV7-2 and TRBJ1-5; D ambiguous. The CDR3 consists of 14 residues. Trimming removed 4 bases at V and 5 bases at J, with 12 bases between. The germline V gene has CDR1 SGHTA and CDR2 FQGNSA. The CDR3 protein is CASSSGLTYQPQHF. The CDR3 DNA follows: TGTGCCAGCAGCTCAGGACTGACTTATCAGCCCCAGCATTTT. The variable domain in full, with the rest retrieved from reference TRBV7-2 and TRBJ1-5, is GAGVSQSPSNKVTEKGKDVELRCDPISGHTALYWYRQSLGQGLEFLIYFQGNSAPDKSGLPSDRFSAERTGGSVSTLTIQRTQQEDSAVYLCASSSGLTYQPQHFGDGTRLSIL.

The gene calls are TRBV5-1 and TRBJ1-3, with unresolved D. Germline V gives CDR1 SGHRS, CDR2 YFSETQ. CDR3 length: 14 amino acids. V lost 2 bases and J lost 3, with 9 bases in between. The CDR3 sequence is CASSFGLNGNTIYF. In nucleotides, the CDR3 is TGCGCCAGCAGCTTCGGGCTAAATGGAAACACCATATATTTT.

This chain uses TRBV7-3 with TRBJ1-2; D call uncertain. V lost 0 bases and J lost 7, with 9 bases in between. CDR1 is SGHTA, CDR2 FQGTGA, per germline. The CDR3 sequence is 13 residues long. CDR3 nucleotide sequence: TGTGCCAGCAGCTTAACCCGGGGATCTGGCTACACCTTC. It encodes CASSLTRGSGYTF.

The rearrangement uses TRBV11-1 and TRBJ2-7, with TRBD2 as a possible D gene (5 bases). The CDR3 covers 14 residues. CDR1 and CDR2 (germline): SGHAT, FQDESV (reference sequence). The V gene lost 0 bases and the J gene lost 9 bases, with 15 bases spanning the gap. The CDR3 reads CASSLARAPDGQYF. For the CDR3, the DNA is TGTGCCAGCAGCTTAGCGCGGGCCCCAGACGGGCAGTACTTC. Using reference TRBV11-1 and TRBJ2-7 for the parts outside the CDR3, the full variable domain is EAEVAQSPRYKITEKSQAVAFWCDPISGHATLYWYRQILGQGPELLVQFQDESVVDDSQLPKDRFSAERLKGVDSTLKIQPAELGDSAMYLCASSLARAPDGQYFGPGTRLTVT.

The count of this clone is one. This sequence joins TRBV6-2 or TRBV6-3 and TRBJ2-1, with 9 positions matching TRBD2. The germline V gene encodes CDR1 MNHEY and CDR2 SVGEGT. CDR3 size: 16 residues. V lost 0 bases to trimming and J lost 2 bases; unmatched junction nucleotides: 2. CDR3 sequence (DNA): TGTGCCAGCAGTTACTCGCCTAGCGGGACCTACAATGAGCAGTTCTTC. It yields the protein CASSYSPSGTYNEQFF.

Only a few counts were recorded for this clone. As DNA, the CDR3 is TGCGCCAGCAGCCCACAGGGACAGGCGGTAGCCGGGGAGCTGTTTTTT. This translates into CASSPQGQAVAGELFF. The J gene is TRBJ2-2, the V gene TRBV4-3; TRBD1 matches at 8 bases. CDR1 and CDR2 (germline): LGHNA, YSLEER. The V segment lost 4 bases and the J segment 6 bases; nucleotides outside the gene matches: 10. CDR3 length: 16 amino acids.

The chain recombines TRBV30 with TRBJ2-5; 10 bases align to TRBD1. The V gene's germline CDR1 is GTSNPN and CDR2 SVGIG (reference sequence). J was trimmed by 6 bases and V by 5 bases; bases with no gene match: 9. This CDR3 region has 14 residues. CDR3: CAWGPGQGSQTQYF. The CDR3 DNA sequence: TGTGCCTGGGGGCCGGGACAGGGGTCACAGACCCAGTACTTC.

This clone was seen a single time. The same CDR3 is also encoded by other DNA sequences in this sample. The CDR3 sequence: CSATMNTEAFF. As DNA, the CDR3 is TGCAGTGCTACTATGAACACTGAAGCTTTCTTT. The chain combines TRBV20-1 with TRBJ1-1; D not certain. Germline CDR1 reads DFQATT; CDR2 reads SNEGSKA (reference sequence). The CDR3 totals 11 residues. V shed 4 bases and J shed 0 bases, with 3 bases lying between them.